This T cell receptor beta chain emerged from a study of blood T cell repertoires in COVID-19 (dated by TCRdb to about 2020). Background for the entire study: Samples from collaborators originated in the United States, Italy and Spain and spanned both the acute and convalescent phases of COVID-19. HLA class I and class II types, where available, came from metadata supplied by the sample provider rather than from assay-based typing. The prospective study material was composed of cDNA or gDNA derived from T cells, B-cell-depleted T cells, or PBMCs. A de-identified subject ID, COVID-19 status, age in years and sex were almost always included in the sample metadata. The samples were drawn from the first 160 participants of the ongoing ImmuneRACE study and from 950 to 1,500 subjects provided by 6 global collaborators. The repertoires were released in a freely available public database intended as a resource for research on the immune response to SARS-CoV-2. Deeply sampled blood TCRbeta repertoires from subjects exposed to, actively infected with, or recovered from COVID-19 were included in the dataset. What the study reported, not specific to this receptor: Clinical and demographic metadata were provided uncurated, with the amount varying by source and participant.

One collaborating source in Seattle enrolled patients while the patients were actively infected and followed the patients over time throughout the course of disease. The collaborating institutions used their own protocols to collect whole blood in K2EDTA tubes. For TCRbeta analysis, collaborator samples were shipped as frozen whole blood, as isolated PBMCs, or as DNA extracted from either sample type. Relative to germline, V is 5 bases shorter and J is 0 bases shorter, with 14 bases between their ends. The CDR3 measures 16 amino acids from cysteine to phenylalanine. CDR3 DNA only is kept here, 48 bases in frame from base 1. CDR1 and CDR2 are read off the germline V gene (reference sequence) as LNHDA and SQIVND. TCRbeta CDR3 regions were amplified from genomic DNA using the immunoSEQ Assay, a bias-controlled multiplex PCR. Concerning the study's data processing: Nucleated cell counts per sample were estimated from amplification of reference gene primers within the assay. To quantify the absolute abundance of each unique TCRbeta CDR3 rearrangement, sequence reads were collapsed and filtered. For each sample, productive Simpson clonality was calculated as the square root of Simpson's diversity index over productive rearrangements. The clones in this table, taken by TCRdb from immuneACCESS, are in-frame only. Not every clone is retained; where verified, under half of the shortfall comes from an unresolved V gene, and the cause of the rest is unknown. Clonal size and the V and J genes are those of that table, whereas D and trimming came from the DNA. The sample yields 150,000 to 200,000 clones; around 80% were counted once. The ten most abundant clones make up about an eighth of the sample.

Note on this clone: Its specific antigen is unknown. The input lacks base qualities; no much larger clone sits a single base away.

The sequencing input was peripheral blood. This receptor was taken from an elderly woman with COVID-19, enrolled during active disease. Recombination joined TRBV19 with TRBJ1-3; TRBD1 is possibly the D segment (6 matching bases). DNA sequence: TGTGCCAGTAGTTCCGTCAGGGGAATCTCTGGAAACACCATATATTTT. Translation gives CASSSVRGISGNTIYF.